One and the same sample provided the 6 T cell receptor beta chains below, sequenced in a study of technical replicates of blood from a handful of donors. The protocol was immunoSEQ multiplex PCR, while the TCRdb copy is restricted to in-frame clones and leaves out a portion. The sample shows about 59,000 clones, 85% to 90% of them seen only once. Specimen: PBMCs. The receptors here all came from a human donor in good health. Some clones in this sample may be carry-over from other donors' samples.

V is TRBV5-6 and J is TRBJ1-5; 8 bases match TRBD1. The germline V gene has CDR1 SGHDT and CDR2 YYEEEE. V gave up 6 bases and J gave up 2 bases; unmatched junction bases: 7. The CDR3 is 15 amino acids. This CDR3 is CASTETGVGNQPQHF. Here the CDR3 DNA reads TGTGCCAGCACCGAGACAGGGGTTGGCAATCAGCCCCAGCATTTT.

This sequence joins TRBV2 and TRBJ1-6; 7 nucleotides line up with TRBD1. The CDR3 length is 14 residues. Germline V CDR1 and CDR2: SNHLY, FYNNEI. V was clipped by 7 bases and J by 7 bases; unmatched bases: 7. CDR3 amino acids: CASKTGPANSPLHF. The DNA for the CDR3 is TGTGCCAGCAAGACAGGGCCAGCCAATTCACCCCTCCACTTT.

The rearrangement joins TRBV5-1 to TRBJ2-1, with 7 bases aligning to TRBD2. CDR3 length: 17 residues. V lost 3 bases and J lost 4; bases outside the gene matches: 13. Germline V gene lookup returns CDR1 SGHRS and CDR2 YFSETQ. CDR3 coding DNA: TGCGCCAGCAGCTGGAGGGGAGGGCCTAACACGTACAATGAGCAGTTCTTC. Amino acid sequence: CASSWRGGPNTYNEQFF.

The rearrangement links TRBV7-2 to TRBJ2-2; D remains unclear. Looked up from germline, CDR1 is SGHTA and CDR2 is FQGNSA. There are 12 residues in the CDR3. V was trimmed by 5 bases and J by 2 bases, leaving 3 bases between them. This CDR3 is CASSRNTGELFF. CDR3 DNA sequence: TGTGCCAGCAGCCGTAACACCGGGGAGCTGTTTTTT.

This clone has only one observation. This sequence joins TRBV7-8 and TRBJ1-5; possibly TRBD1 for D (6 bases). Germline V gene sequence: CDR1 SGHVS, CDR2 FQNEAQ. There are 16 residues in the CDR3. The V end lost 2 bases, the J end lost 0 bases, and 11 bases lay between the germline ends. CDR3 DNA sequence: TGTGCCAGCAGCTTAAGACAGGTTTCTAGCAATCAGCCCCAGCATTTT. Protein sequence: CASSLRQVSSNQPQHF.

The gene calls are TRBV14 and TRBJ1-2, with D tentatively TRBD1 (6 bases). CDR3 length: 13 amino acids. Germline V gene lookup returns CDR1 SGHDN and CDR2 FVKESK. Trimming took off 5 bases at V and 8 bases at J, with 15 bases between the two ends. For the CDR3, the DNA is TGTGCCAGCAGCAAGGACAGCCTGCGGGGCTACACCTTC. Protein: CASSKDSLRGYTF.